The source of this T cell receptor (beta chain) is a study of cytomegalovirus exposure and HLA in healthy donors. Overall study results and limits: The authors enumerated 180 or so TCR beta chains as linked to cytomegalovirus.

Libraries were prepared by immunoSEQ multiplex PCR; TCRdb keeps only in-frame clonotypes and omits some of them. The sample holds fewer than 350,000 clones, 70% to 90% seen once. CDR3 size: 13 residues. From germline, CDR1 is SGHTA and CDR2 FQGNSA. V lost 1 base to trimming and J lost 8 bases, with 8 bases between them. Worth noting for this clone: The antigen is unknown.

The 120-subject validation cohort, separate from the roughly 700-subject first cohort, included the donors. Sequences were obtained from PBMCs. This sequence was found in a woman under 30 in good health and CMV-seronegative. This sequence joins TRBV7-2 and TRBJ2-2; the D gene is possibly TRBD1 (6 bases). Written as DNA, the CDR3 is TGTGCCAGCAGCTTAGACAGGGTTGGGGAGCTGTTTTTT. This sequence encodes CASSLDRVGELFF.